Sequencing of this T cell receptor (beta chain) was carried out in a study of OX40 agonist ivuxolimab in advanced cancers. Profiled with immunoSEQ multiplex PCR; TCRdb holds only in-frame clones, not every one. The sample lists tens of thousands of clones; roughly 90% were seen once. This CDR3 has 12 residues. With 2 bases clipped from V and 15 bases from J, the junction kept 6 bases outside the gene matches. The V gene's germline CDR1 is MNHEY and CDR2 SMNVEV (reference sequence). This specimen consisted of CD4+ or CD8+ T cells sorted from blood, obtained in a trial of the OX40 agonist ivuxolimab. V gene TRBV27 combines with J gene TRBJ2-1; 8 nucleotides agree with TRBD1. This receptor was identified in an adult with an advanced solid tumor such as melanoma, head and neck, liver or kidney cancer. In DNA form, the CDR3 reads TGTGCCAGCAGTTTAAGTGGGACAGGCTCGTTCTTC. It yields the protein CASSLSGTGSFF.